This T cell receptor beta chain derives from a study of blood T cell repertoires in COVID-19. Whole-study context: The United States, Italy and Spain were the sources of the acute and convalescent COVID-19 samples. From T cells, B-cell-depleted T cells, or PBMCs came the material, which was cDNA or gDNA.

Per the original data handling: Amplification with reference gene primers provided the estimates of nucleated cell counts. The assay was immunoSEQ multiplex PCR, and TCRdb's table has in-frame clones only and misses some. V and J calls and clone size are as listed in that table; D and trimming were resolved from the DNA. This sample carries about 140,000 clones, about 86% of them seen once, and the ten largest clones take approximately 8%. This CDR3 is built from 16 residues. Germline trimming cut 1 base from V and 10 bases from J; bases unmatched to any gene: 6. The V gene's germline CDR1 is MDHEN and CDR2 SYDVKM.

The origin of this receptor is a human donor in a cohort sampled during active COVID-19. The sequenced material came from peripheral blood. J is TRBJ1-6 and V is TRBV28, with 11 bases aligning to TRBD1. The CDR3 sequence is CASSLSPGTGGSPLHF. The CDR3 coding sequence is TGTGCCAGCAGTTTATCCCCCGGGACAGGGGGATCACCCCTCCACTTT. Filled out from reference TRBV28 and TRBJ1-6, the complete variable domain reads DVKVTQSSRYLVKRTGEKVFLECVQDMDHENMFWYRQDPGLGLRLIYFSYDVKMKEKGDIPEGYSVSREKKERFSLILESASTNQTSMYLCASSLSPGTGGSPLHFGNGTRLTVT.